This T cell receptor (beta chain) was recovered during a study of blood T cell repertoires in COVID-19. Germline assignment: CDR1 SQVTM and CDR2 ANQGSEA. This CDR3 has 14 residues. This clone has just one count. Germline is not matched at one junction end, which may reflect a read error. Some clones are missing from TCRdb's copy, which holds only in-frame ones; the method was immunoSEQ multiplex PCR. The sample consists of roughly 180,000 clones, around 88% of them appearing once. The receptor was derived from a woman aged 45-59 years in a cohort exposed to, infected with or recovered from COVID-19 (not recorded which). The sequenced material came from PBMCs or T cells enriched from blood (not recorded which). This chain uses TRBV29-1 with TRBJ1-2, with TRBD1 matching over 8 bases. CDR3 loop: CSVEGTGANYGYTF. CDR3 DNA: TGCAGCGTGGAAGGGACAGGAGCTAACTATGGCTACACCTTC.